This T cell receptor beta chain emerged from a study of brain T cells in children with intractable seizures. Study results and limitations: Each case's top public CDR3 resembled known HCMV, EBV or influenza A CDR3s.

The sequenced cases were selected for having the highest brain T cell transcript signatures. TCRdb keeps only in-frame clones here, not all; method: immunoSEQ multiplex PCR. The data hold around 9,300 clones, with approximately 69% observed a single time. Trimming pared 7 bases from V and 7 bases from J, leaving 16 bases between. The germline V gene encodes CDR1 ENHRY and CDR2 SYGVKD. The CDR3 length is 14 residues. Note on this clone: Its matching antigen is unknown.

V and J are TRBV10-3 and TRBJ2-2, with TRBD2 as a possible D gene (5 bases). The sequence was collected from a girl aged 2-15 years with tuberous sclerosis and intractable seizures. Source: resected brain tissue, taken at surgery. The CDR3 DNA follows: TGTGCCATCAATAGCAGGAGGAGTAACGGGGAGCTGTTTTTT. Amino acids: CAINSRRSNGELFF.